Listed here are 13 T cell receptor beta chains from one sample, sequenced in a study of shared clonotypes between healthy human individuals. Terminally differentiated effector memory CD45RA+ cells were excluded by CCR7 positive selection of CD45RO-negative cells. Data came from immunoSEQ multiplex PCR; TCRdb stores just in-frame clones and leaves some out. Among 2 million or so clones, roughly 95% were seen once, and the ten largest hold approximately 1.2%. What was sequenced was naive CD8+ T cells sorted from blood. The receptors here all came from a young man in good health.

The V call is TRBV9, the J call TRBJ1-1; D is unclear. V lost 0 bases and J 11 bases, leaving 11 bases between the germline ends. CDR3 length: 12 amino acids. Germline V gene sequence: CDR1 SGDLS, CDR2 YYNGEE. The CDR3: CASSVGEGYAFF. CDR3 DNA sequence: TGTGCCAGCAGCGTAGGTGAGGGCTACGCTTTCTTT.

Regarding this clone: At the DNA level, this CDR3 is encoded by other sequences in the same sample as well. The chain uses TRBV27 and TRBJ2-7; TRBD1 agrees at 9 bases. Germline trimming cut 6 bases from V and 5 bases from J; bases unmatched to any gene: 5. Per the germline V gene, CDR1 is MNHEY and CDR2 is SMNVEV (reference sequence). This CDR3 has 13 amino acids. The CDR3, as DNA: TGTGCCAGCAGCCTAACAGGGGGCGACGAGCAGTACTTC. Protein: CASSLTGGDEQYF.

The V and J genes are TRBV6-4 and TRBJ2-2; D gene ambiguous. Germline lookup yields CDR1 MRHNA and CDR2 SNTAGT. This CDR3 has 12 amino acids. Between the trimmed V and J ends, which lost 6 bases and 8 bases, there was a span of 10 bases. The CDR3 spells CASRPPSGELFF. The CDR3 nucleotides are TGTGCCAGCAGACCACCGTCAGGGGAGCTGTTTTTT.

The chain links TRBV2 to TRBJ2-1, with D perhaps given as TRBD1 or TRBD2 (5 bases each). Germline-derived CDR1 and CDR2 are SNHLY and FYNNEI. V shed 7 bases and J shed 3 bases, with 16 bases lying between them. This CDR3 comprises 15 residues. The CDR3 protein is CASIVSAGSYNEQFF. The CDR3 DNA reads as TGTGCCAGCATCGTATCGGCAGGGAGCTACAATGAGCAGTTCTTC. The full variable domain, its missing parts supplied by reference TRBV2 and TRBJ2-1, is EPEVTQTPSHQVTQMGQEVILRCVPISNHLYFYWYRQILGQKVEFLVSFYNNEISEKSEIFDDQFSVERPDGSNFTLKIRSTKLEDSAMYFCASIVSAGSYNEQFFGPGTRLTVL.

The chain recombines TRBV9 with TRBJ2-7, with 8 bases that match TRBD1. Germline lookup yields CDR1 SGDLS and CDR2 YYNGEE. After removal of 0 bases from V and 3 bases from J, the junction contained 8 bases not matched to a gene. The CDR3 sequence is 16 residues long. CDR3 sequence: CASSVARTGGIYEQYF. The CDR3 coding sequence is TGTGCCAGCAGCGTAGCAAGAACAGGGGGTATCTACGAGCAGTACTTC.

This sequence joins TRBV28 and TRBJ2-7, with 10 bases fitting TRBD1. Germline-derived CDR1 and CDR2 are MDHEN and SYDVKM. CDR3 length equals 14 residues. V was clipped by 3 bases and J by 3 bases; unmatched bases: 2. The CDR3 DNA is TGTGCCAGCAGTTTGACAGGGGGCGTCTACGAGCAGTACTTC. Translated, it gives CASSLTGGVYEQYF.

The V call is TRBV11-2, the J call TRBJ1-2, with D possibly matching TRBD1 (6 bases). Germline lookup yields CDR1 SGHAT and CDR2 FQNNGV. The CDR3 extends over 16 amino acids. Deletions cut 1 base from V and 8 bases from J, with 20 bases between. In nucleotides, the CDR3 is TGTGCCAGCAGCTTAGCGATTACAGGGCGGCCGGGAGGCTACACCTTC. Amino acids: CASSLAITGRPGGYTF.

This sequence joins TRBV28 and TRBJ2-1; D ambiguous. The ends were cut back, 1 base at V and 0 bases at J, with 7 bases in the middle. Germline lookup yields CDR1 MDHEN and CDR2 SYDVKM. This CDR3 is 15 amino acids long. The CDR3 spells CASSLYVDSYNEQFF. The CDR3 region has the DNA TGTGCCAGCAGTTTATATGTGGACTCCTACAATGAGCAGTTCTTC.

The chain is built from TRBV6-5 and TRBJ2-1; the D is unclear. V shed 2 bases and J shed 12 bases, with 8 bases lying between them. This CDR3 is 11 amino acids long. CDR1 and CDR2 from the germline V gene are MNHEY and SVGAGI. The CDR3 spells CASSYGPGQFF. CDR3 sequence (DNA): TGTGCCAGCAGTTACGGTCCCGGGCAGTTCTTC.

Written as DNA, the CDR3 is TGCGCCAGCAGCAACCGGGACAGAAACTACGAGCAGTACTTC. The encoded protein is CASSNRDRNYEQYF. The chain carries TRBV4-1 and TRBJ2-7; 7 bases match TRBD1. This CDR3 is built from 14 residues. Germline V gives CDR1 MGHRA, CDR2 YSYEKL. The junction had 7 bases not matched to a gene; V was cut back by 5 bases and J by 3 bases.

This chain links TRBV28 with TRBJ1-6; TRBD1 is a possible D gene (5 bases). This CDR3 has 16 amino acids. The V end lost 6 bases, the J end lost 7 bases, and 19 bases lay between the germline ends. Germline CDR1 MDHEN, CDR2 SYDVKM. The DNA for the CDR3 is TGTGCCAGCAGAACGTACGGGGGGGAAAGAAATTCACCCCTCCACTTT. Encoded protein: CASRTYGGERNSPLHF.

CDR3 coding DNA: TGTGCCAGCAGTTTAGGGGCAGGGGTCCTCCCTGAAGCTTTCTTT. As protein: CASSLGAGVLPEAFF. The chain recombines TRBV27 with TRBJ1-1, with D maybe TRBD1 (6 bases). Germline loops: CDR1 MNHEY, CDR2 SMNVEV (reference sequence). The CDR3 runs to 15 residues. V was pared by 2 bases and J by 6 bases, with 16 bases between.

The chain couples TRBV4-2 to TRBJ1-6; the D gene is possibly TRBD1 (5 bases). The ends were cut back, 4 bases at V and 5 bases at J, with 18 bases in the middle. From germline, CDR1 is LGHNA and CDR2 YNFKEQ. CDR3 length: 17 amino acids. The CDR3 sequence: CASSPPPPGQDNSPLHF. The CDR3 DNA reads as TGTGCCAGCAGCCCCCCACCCCCGGGGCAGGATAATTCACCCCTCCACTTT.